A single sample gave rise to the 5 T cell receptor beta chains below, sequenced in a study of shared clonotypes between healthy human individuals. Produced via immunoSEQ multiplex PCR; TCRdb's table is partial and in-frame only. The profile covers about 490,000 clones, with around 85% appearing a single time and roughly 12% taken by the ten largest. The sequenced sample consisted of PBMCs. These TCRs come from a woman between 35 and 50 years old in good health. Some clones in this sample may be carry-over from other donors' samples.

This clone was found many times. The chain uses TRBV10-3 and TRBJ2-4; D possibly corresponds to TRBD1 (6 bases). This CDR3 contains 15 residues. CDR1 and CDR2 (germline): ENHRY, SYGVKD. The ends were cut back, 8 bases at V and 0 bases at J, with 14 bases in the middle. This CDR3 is CAISETGLAKNIQYF. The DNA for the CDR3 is TGTGCCATCTCCGAGACAGGCCTAGCCAAAAACATTCAGTACTTC.

Here the CDR3 DNA reads TGTGCCACGTCCCCAGAGCAACAGGGTAACGAGCAGTACTTC. The encoded protein is CATSPEQQGNEQYF. The chain employs TRBV25-1 and TRBJ2-7; a weak D match, TRBD1 (6 bases). V lost 10 bases and J lost 5, with 21 bases in between. Germline-derived CDR1 and CDR2 are MGHDK and SYGVNS. CDR3 length: 14 amino acids.

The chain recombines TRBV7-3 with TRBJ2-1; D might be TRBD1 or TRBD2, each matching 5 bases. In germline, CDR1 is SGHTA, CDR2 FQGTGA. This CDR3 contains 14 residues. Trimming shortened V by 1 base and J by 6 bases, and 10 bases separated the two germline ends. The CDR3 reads CASSLMGVANEQFF. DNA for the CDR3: TGTGCCAGCAGCTTAATGGGGGTGGCCAATGAGCAGTTCTTC.

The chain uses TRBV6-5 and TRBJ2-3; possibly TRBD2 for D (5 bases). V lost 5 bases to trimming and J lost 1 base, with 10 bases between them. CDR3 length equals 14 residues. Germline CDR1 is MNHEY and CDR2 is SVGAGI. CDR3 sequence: CASSPRRGTDTQYF. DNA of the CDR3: TGTGCCAGCAGTCCACGGCGGGGCACAGATACGCAGTATTTT.

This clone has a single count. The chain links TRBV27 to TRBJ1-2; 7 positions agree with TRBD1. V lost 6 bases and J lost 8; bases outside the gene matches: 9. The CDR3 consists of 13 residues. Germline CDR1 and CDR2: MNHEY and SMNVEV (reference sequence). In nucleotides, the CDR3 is TGTGCCAGCAGCTCCGGGACAGCCGTCGGCTACACCTTC. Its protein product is CASSSGTAVGYTF.